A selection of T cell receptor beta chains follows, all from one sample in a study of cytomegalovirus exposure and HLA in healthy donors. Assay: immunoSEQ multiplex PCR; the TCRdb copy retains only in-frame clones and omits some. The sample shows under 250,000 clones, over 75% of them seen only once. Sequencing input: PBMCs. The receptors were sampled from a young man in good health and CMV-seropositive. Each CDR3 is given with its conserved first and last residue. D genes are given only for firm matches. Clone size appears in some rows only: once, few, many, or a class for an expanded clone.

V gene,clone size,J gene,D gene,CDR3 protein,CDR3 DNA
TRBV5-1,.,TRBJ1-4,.,CASSLTSTTNEKLFF,TGCGCCAGCAGCTTGACCTCAACAACTAATGAAAAACTGTTTTTT
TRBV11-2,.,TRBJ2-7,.,CASSPSVGYEQYF,TGTGCCAGCAGCCCCTCGGTGGGCTACGAGCAGTACTTC
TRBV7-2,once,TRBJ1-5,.,CASSPQGVSNQPQHF,TGTGCCAGCAGCCCACAGGGAGTAAGCAATCAGCCCCAGCATTTT
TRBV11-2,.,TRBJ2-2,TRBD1,CASRKTGGGNTGELFF,TGTGCCAGCAGGAAAACAGGGGGCGGGAACACCGGGGAGCTGTTTTTT
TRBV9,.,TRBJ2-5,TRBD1,CASSIRDREETQYF,TGTGCCAGCAGCATCCGGGACAGGGAAGAGACCCAGTACTTC
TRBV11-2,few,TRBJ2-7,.,CASRRQTGREQYF,TGTGCCAGCAGAAGACAAACAGGGCGCGAGCAGTACTTC
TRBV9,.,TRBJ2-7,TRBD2,CASSVSGRGLVGEQYF,TGTGCCAGCAGCGTTAGCGGGAGGGGGCTTGTGGGCGAGCAGTACTTC
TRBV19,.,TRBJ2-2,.,CASSIEAGLTGELFF,TGTGCCAGTAGTATAGAAGCAGGGCTCACCGGGGAGCTGTTTTTT
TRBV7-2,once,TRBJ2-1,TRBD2,CASSSAGGFYNEQFF,TGTGCCAGCAGCTCAGCGGGAGGGTTCTACAATGAGCAGTTCTTC
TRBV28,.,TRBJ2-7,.,CASSFGTGEQYF,TGTGCCAGCAGTTTTGGGACTGGTGAGCAGTACTTC
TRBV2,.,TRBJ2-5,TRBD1,CASSDGRGLGETQYF,TGTGCCAGCAGTGACGGCAGGGGGCTGGGGGAGACCCAGTACTTC
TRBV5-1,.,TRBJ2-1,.,CASSHPEDNEQFF,TGCGCCAGCAGCCACCCTGAGGACAATGAGCAGTTCTTC
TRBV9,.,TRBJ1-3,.,CASSVEWGFGNTIYF,TGTGCCAGCAGCGTAGAATGGGGGTTCGGAAACACCATATATTTT
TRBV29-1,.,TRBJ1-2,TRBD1,CSVEDPDRSVNYGYTF,TGCAGCGTTGAAGATCCGGACAGGAGCGTTAACTATGGCTACACCTTC
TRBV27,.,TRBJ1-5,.,CASSLGLGNQPQHF,TGTGCCAGCAGTTTGGGTTTGGGCAATCAGCCCCAGCATTTT
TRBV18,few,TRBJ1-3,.,CASSPMDGNTIYF,TGTGCCAGCTCACCCATGGATGGAAACACCATATATTTT
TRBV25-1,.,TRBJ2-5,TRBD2,CASSFREDQETQYF,TGTGCCAGCAGCTTCCGGGAGGACCAAGAGACCCAGTACTTC
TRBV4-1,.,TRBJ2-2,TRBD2,CASSQIQLAGAAGELFF,TGCGCCAGCAGCCAGATCCAACTAGCGGGAGCTGCCGGGGAGCTGTTTTTT
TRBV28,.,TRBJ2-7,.,CASKPGYSYEQYF,TGTGCCAGCAAACCAGGGTACTCCTACGAGCAGTACTTC
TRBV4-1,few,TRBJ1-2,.,CASSRGTGYGYTF,TGCGCCAGCAGCCGAGGGACGGGATATGGCTACACCTTC
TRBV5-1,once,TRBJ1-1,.,CASSLDSGYTEAFF,TGCGCCAGCAGCTTGGATTCGGGGTACACTGAAGCTTTCTTT
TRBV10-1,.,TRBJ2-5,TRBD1,CASSDVGTAKETQYF,TGCGCCAGCAGTGATGTAGGGACAGCTAAAGAGACCCAGTACTTC
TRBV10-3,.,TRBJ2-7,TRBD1,CAISDDRGRGPLEQYF,TGTGCCATCAGCGATGACCGGGGCAGGGGGCCCCTCGAGCAGTACTTC
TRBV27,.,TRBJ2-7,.,CASSARGVFTEQYF,TGTGCCAGCAGTGCCAGAGGGGTCTTTACCGAGCAGTACTTC
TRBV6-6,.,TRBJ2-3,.,CASSYSTGEWPDTQYF,TGTGCCAGCAGTTACTCGACGGGAGAGTGGCCAGATACGCAGTATTTT
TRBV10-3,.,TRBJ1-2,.,CAISESGGRRGYTF,TGTGCCATCAGTGAGTCGGGGGGGCGCCGGGGCTACACCTTC
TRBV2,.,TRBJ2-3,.,CASSDQTGPDTQYF,TGTGCCAGCAGTGACCAGACCGGCCCAGATACGCAGTATTTT
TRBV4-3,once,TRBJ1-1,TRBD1,CASSPESIQGLNTEAFF,TGCGCCAGCAGCCCCGAATCTATACAGGGGTTGAACACTGAAGCTTTCTTT
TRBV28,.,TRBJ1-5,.,CASSLPLGSNQPQHF,TGTGCCAGCAGTTTGCCCCTAGGTAGCAATCAGCCCCAGCATTTT
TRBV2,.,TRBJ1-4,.,CASSPQTASTNEKLFF,TGTGCCAGCAGTCCACAGACGGCCTCAACTAATGAAAAACTGTTTTTT
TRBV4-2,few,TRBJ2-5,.,CASSQEATRGPETQYF,TGTGCCAGCAGCCAAGAAGCGACTAGAGGCCCCGAGACCCAGTACTTC
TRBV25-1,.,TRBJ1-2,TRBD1,CASSDPGQGLEGYTF,TGTGCCAGCAGTGACCCGGGACAGGGGTTGGAGGGCTACACCTTC
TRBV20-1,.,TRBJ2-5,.,CSGLNQETQYF,TGCAGCGGCCTAAACCAAGAGACCCAGTACTTC
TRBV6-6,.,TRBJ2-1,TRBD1,CASSYSGTAYDEQFF,TGTGCCAGCAGTTACTCCGGGACAGCTTACGATGAGCAGTTCTTC
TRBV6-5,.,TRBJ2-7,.,CASSYSLSSYEQYF,TGTGCCAGCAGTTACTCGCTTAGCTCCTACGAGCAGTACTTC
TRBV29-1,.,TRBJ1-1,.,CSVERQDKNTEAFF,TGCAGCGTTGAGAGACAGGATAAGAACACTGAAGCTTTCTTT
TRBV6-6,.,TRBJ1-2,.,CASSYSTGGYTF,TGTGCCAGCAGTTACTCGACCGGAGGCTACACCTTC
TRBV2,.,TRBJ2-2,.,CASNRDPSGTGELFF,TGTGCCAGCAATAGGGACCCGTCGGGCACCGGGGAGCTGTTTTTT
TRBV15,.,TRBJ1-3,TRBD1,CATSPGGNSGNTIYF,TGTGCCACCAGCCCAGGGGGCAACTCTGGAAACACCATATATTTT
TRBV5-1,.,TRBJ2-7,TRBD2,CASSLLPSGIYEQYF,TGCGCCAGCAGCTTGTTACCTAGCGGGATATACGAGCAGTACTTC
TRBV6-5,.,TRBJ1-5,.,CASSYSQAGNHPQHF,TGTGCCAGCAGTTACTCTCAAGCCGGGAATCACCCCCAGCATTTT